This entry features one T cell receptor (beta chain) sequence. No antigen is known for it. There are 13 residues in the CDR3. The germline gives CDR1 MNHNS, CDR2 SASEGT. Trimming removed 2 bases from V and 4 bases from J, with 8 bases in between. The entry originates in a study of T cell responses to AZD1222 COVID-19 vaccine. Study summary: Samples with a second dose at about 4 or about 12 weeks were pooled together. Study-level points and caveats: Dominant CD4 TCR responses targeted spike regions 160-218 and 743-854. The study found Spike-specific TCR breadth and depth rose after two AZD1222 doses.

Clones were read by immunoSEQ multiplex PCR, and TCRdb kept only the in-frame ones, dropping some. The data contain 120,000 to 150,000 clones, around 91% of them singletons. This specimen was peripheral blood, taken on day 0 of AZD1222 vaccination. This receptor was taken from an adult in good health. J is TRBJ1-1 and V is TRBV6-1, with no clear D. DNA for the CDR3: TGTGCCAGCAGTGAACCTGGGATCACTGAAGCTTTCTTT. Residues: CASSEPGITEAFF.